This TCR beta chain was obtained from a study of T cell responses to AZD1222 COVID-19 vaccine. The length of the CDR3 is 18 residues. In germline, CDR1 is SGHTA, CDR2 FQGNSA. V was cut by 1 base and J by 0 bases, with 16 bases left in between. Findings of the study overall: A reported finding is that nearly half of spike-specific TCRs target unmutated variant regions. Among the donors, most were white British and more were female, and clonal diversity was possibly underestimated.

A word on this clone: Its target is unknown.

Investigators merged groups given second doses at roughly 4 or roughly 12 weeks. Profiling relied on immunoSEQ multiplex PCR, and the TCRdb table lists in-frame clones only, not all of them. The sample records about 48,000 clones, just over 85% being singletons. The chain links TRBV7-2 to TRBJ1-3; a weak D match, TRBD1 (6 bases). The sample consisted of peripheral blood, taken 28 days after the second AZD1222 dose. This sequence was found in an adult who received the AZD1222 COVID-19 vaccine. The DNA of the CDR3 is TGTGCCAGCAGCTTAGAACGATTAGGACAGTTCTCTGGAAACACCATATATTTT. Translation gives CASSLERLGQFSGNTIYF.